The 5 T cell receptor beta chains below all came from one sample that was sequenced in a study of spatial heterogeneity in lung cancer. Time point noted: sample taken at primary tumor resection. Sequencing of whole RNA from tumor, nontumor lung or frozen PBMC involved no sorting. TCRdb redid the calling of the 5' RACE reads with MiXCR, one entry per CDR3 protein. The repertoire has 9,500 to 15,000 distinct CDR3 sequences, 6.2% of them found once; the top ten carry 10% to 13%. The sample here was normal lung tissue next to the tumor, taken at surgery. Every receptor here comes from a male donor with early-stage non-small cell lung cancer.

As for this clonotype: The junction departs from the called germline gene at one end, perhaps through a read error. The V gene is TRBV6-5, the J gene TRBJ1-1; perhaps TRBD1 as D (6 bases). The length of the CDR3 is 15 residues. The germline V gene encodes CDR1 MNHEY and CDR2 SVGAGI. Here the CDR3 DNA reads TGTGCCAGCACTTACGATCAGGGGCCGAACACTGAAGCTTTCTTT. Protein product: CASTYDQGPNTEAFF.

This clonotype was detected only a few times. The gene calls are TRBV3-1 and TRBJ1-4, with a tentative D call TRBD1 (5 bases). Germline V gene data show CDR1 as LGHDT and CDR2 as YNNKEL (reference sequence). V lost 1 base to trimming and J lost 10 bases, with 10 bases between them. The CDR3 covers 13 residues. The CDR3 coding sequence is TGTGCCAGCAGCCAAGCGGGGCCCCCAAAACTGTTTTTT. It specifies CASSQAGPPKLFF.

There are many counts of this clonotype. The genes are TRBV27 and TRBJ1-2; 8 bases are shared with TRBD1. This CDR3 region has 13 residues. The germline gives CDR1 MNHEY, CDR2 SMNVEV (reference sequence). After removal of 4 bases from V and 4 bases from J, the junction contained 2 bases not matched to a gene. In nucleotides, the CDR3 is TGTGCCAGCAGTTCGACAGGGGCCTATGGCTACACCTTC. Translation: CASSSTGAYGYTF.

This clonotype was counted at least ten times. The chain uses TRBV11-2 and TRBJ2-3, with D hard to call. The CDR3 sequence is 14 residues long. The germline V gene encodes CDR1 SGHAT and CDR2 FQNNGV. The ends were cut back, 3 bases at V and 2 bases at J, with 9 bases in the middle. This chain's CDR3 is CASSFKSNTDTQYF. The CDR3 DNA is TGTGCCAGCAGCTTTAAATCGAACACAGATACGCAGTATTTT.

The rearrangement links TRBV23-1 to TRBJ1-5, with 8 bases lining up with TRBD1. TRBV23-1 is an open reading frame whose function is uncertain. Trimming cost V 0 bases and J 4 bases; bases outside gene matches: 14. CDR3 length: 19 residues. In DNA, the CDR3 is TGCGCCAGCAGTCAATCGGACAGGGATCTCCTTTTAAGTAATCAGCCCCAGCATTTT. This gives the protein CASSQSDRDLLLSNQPQHF.